Reported below is one T cell receptor beta chain. The data stem from a study of OX40 agonist ivuxolimab in advanced cancers. Sequenced by immunoSEQ multiplex PCR; TCRdb stores in-frame clones only, minus some. The sample comprises approximately 100,000 clones, around 90% of which are singletons, and 0.79% rests with the top ten. This CDR3 has 14 residues. Trimming took off 4 bases at V and 0 bases at J, with 7 bases between the two ends. CDR1 is SGHTA and CDR2 is FQGNSA in the germline V gene. The clonotype was recovered from an adult with an advanced solid tumor such as melanoma, head and neck, liver or kidney cancer. This sample comprised CD4+ or CD8+ T cells sorted from blood, obtained in a trial of the OX40 agonist ivuxolimab. This chain uses TRBV7-2 with TRBJ1-5; the D gene is possibly TRBD1 (5 bases). In nucleotides, the CDR3 is TGTGCCAGCAGCTCAGACAGTAGCAATCAGCCCCAGCATTTT. It yields the protein CASSSDSSNQPQHF.